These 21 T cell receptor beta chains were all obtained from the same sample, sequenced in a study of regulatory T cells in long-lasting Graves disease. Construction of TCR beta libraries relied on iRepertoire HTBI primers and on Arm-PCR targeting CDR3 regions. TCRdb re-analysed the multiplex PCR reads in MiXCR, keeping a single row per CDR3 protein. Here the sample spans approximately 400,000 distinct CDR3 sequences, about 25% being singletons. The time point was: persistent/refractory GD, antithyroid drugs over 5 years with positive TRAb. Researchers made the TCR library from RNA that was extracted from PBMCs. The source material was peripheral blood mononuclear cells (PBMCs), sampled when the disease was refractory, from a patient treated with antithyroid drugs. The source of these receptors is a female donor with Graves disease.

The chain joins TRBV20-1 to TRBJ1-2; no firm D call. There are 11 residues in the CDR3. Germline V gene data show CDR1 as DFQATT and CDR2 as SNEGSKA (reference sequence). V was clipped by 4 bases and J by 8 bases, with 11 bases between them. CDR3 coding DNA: TGCAGTGCTAAGGAGCTTCACGGCTACACCTTC. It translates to CSAKELHGYTF.

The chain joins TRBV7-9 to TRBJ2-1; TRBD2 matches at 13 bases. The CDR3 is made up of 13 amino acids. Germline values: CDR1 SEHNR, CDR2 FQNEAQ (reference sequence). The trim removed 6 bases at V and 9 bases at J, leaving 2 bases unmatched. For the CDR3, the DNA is TGTGCCAGCAGAAGACTAGCGGGAGGTGAGCAGTTCTTC. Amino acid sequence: CASRRLAGGEQFF. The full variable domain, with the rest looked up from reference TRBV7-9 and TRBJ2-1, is DTGVSQNPRHKITKRGQNVTFRCDPISEHNRLYWYRQTLGQGPEFLTYFQNEAQLEKSRLLSDRFSAERPKGSFSTLEIQRTEQGDSAMYLCASRRLAGGEQFFGPGTRLTVL.

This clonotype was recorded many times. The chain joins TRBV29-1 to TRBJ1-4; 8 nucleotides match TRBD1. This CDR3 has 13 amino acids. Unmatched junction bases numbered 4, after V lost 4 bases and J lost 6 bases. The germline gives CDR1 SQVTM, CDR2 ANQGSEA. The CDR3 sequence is CSVAGQGDEKLFF. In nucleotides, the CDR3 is TGCAGCGTTGCAGGACAGGGCGATGAAAAACTGTTTTTT.

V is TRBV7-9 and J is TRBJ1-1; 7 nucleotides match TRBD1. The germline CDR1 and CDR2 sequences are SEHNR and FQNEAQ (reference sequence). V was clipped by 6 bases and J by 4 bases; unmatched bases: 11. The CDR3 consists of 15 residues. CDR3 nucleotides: TGTGCCAGCAGGCCAAAGACAGGGTTGGGCACTGAAGCTTTCTTT. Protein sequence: CASRPKTGLGTEAFF.

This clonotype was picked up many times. In nucleotides, the CDR3 is TGTGCCAGCAGTGGCTCCGGTCAGGGGGGGAAGACCCAGTACTTC. This translates into CASSGSGQGGKTQYF. This chain joins TRBV27 and TRBJ2-5, with D perhaps being TRBD1 or TRBD2 (7 bases each). This CDR3 is built from 15 residues. Looked up from germline, CDR1 is MNHEY and CDR2 is SMNVEV (reference sequence). Trimming took off 5 bases at V and 6 bases at J, with 19 bases between the two ends.

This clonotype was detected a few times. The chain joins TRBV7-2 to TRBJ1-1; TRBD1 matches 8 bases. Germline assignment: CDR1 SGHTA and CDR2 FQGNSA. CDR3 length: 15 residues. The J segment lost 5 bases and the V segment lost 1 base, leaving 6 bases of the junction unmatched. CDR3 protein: CASSLVQGATTEAFF. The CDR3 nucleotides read TGTGCCAGCAGCTTAGTTCAGGGGGCGACGACTGAAGCTTTCTTT. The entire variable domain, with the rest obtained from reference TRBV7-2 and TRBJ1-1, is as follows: GAGVSQSPSNKVTEKGKDVELRCDPISGHTALYWYRQSLGQGLEFLIYFQGNSAPDKSGLPSDRFSAERTGGSVSTLTIQRTQQEDSAVYLCASSLVQGATTEAFFGQGTRLTVV.

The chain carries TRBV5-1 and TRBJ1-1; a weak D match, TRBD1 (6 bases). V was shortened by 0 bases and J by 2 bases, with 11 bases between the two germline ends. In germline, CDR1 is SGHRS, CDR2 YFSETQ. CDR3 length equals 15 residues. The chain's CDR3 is CASSLGRGRNTEAFF. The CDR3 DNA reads TGCGCCAGCAGCTTGGGCAGGGGAAGAAACACTGAAGCTTTCTTT. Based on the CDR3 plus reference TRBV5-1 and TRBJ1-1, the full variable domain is KAGVTQTPRYLIKTRGQQVTLSCSPISGHRSVSWYQQTPGQGLQFLFEYFSETQRNKGNFPGRFSGRQFSNSRSEMNVSTLELGDSALYLCASSLGRGRNTEAFFGQGTRLTVV.

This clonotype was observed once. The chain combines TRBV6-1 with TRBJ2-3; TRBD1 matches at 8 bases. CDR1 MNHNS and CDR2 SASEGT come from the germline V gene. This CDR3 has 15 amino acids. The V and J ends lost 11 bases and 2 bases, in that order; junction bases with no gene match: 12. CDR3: CACHLTGADTDTQYF. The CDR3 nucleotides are TGTGCCTGTCACCTGACAGGGGCGGACACAGATACGCAGTATTTT.

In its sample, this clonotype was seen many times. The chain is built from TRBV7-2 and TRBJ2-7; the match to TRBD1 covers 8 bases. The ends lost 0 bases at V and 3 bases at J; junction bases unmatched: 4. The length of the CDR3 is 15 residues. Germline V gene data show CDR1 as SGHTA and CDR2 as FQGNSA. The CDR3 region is CASSLAQGAIYEQYF. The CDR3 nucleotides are TGTGCCAGCAGCTTAGCGCAGGGGGCTATCTACGAGCAGTACTTC.

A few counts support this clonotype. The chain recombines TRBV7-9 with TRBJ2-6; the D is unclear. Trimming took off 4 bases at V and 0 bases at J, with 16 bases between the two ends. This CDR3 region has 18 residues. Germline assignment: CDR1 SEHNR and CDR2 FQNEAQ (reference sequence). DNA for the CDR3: TGTGCCAGCAGCTCCAGCATTTACTCAGACTCTGGGGCCAACGTCCTGACTTTC. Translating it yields CASSSSIYSDSGANVLTF. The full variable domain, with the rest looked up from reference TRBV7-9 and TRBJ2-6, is DTGVSQNPRHKITKRGQNVTFRCDPISEHNRLYWYRQTLGQGPEFLTYFQNEAQLEKSRLLSDRFSAERPKGSFSTLEIQRTEQGDSAMYLCASSSSIYSDSGANVLTFGAGSRLTVL.

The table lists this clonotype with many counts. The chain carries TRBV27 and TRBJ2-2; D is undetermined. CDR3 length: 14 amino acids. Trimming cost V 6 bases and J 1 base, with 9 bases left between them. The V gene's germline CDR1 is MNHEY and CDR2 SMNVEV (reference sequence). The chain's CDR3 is CASSLEVNTGELFF. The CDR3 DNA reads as TGTGCCAGCAGCCTAGAGGTGAACACCGGGGAGCTGTTTTTT.

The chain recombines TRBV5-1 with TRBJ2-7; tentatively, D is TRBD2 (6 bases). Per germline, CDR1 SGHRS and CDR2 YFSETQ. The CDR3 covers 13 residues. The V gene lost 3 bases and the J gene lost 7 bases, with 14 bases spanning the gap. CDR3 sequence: CASSSREYGEQYF. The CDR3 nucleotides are TGCGCCAGCAGCTCCCGGGAGTACGGGGAGCAGTACTTC.

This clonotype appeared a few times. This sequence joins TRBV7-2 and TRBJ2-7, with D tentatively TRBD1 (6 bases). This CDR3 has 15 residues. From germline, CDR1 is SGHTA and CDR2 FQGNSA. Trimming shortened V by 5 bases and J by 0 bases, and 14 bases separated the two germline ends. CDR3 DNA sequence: TGTGCCAGCAGCCCATCCGACAGGCCCTCCTACGAGCAGTACTTC. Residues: CASSPSDRPSYEQYF.

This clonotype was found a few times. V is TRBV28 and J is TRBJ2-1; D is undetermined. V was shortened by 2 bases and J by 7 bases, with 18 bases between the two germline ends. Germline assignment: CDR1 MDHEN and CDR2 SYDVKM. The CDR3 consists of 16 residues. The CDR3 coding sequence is TGTGCCAGCAGTTTAAACCCTTTCGGTCAGCGAAATGAGCAGTTCTTC. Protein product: CASSLNPFGQRNEQFF.

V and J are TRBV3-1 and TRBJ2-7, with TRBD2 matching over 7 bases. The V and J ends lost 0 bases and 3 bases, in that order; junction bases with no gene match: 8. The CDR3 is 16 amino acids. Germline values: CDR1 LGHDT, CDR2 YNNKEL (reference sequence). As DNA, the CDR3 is TGTGCCAGCAGCCAAGACTCCGCTAGCGGTCTCTACGAGCAGTACTTC. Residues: CASSQDSASGLYEQYF.

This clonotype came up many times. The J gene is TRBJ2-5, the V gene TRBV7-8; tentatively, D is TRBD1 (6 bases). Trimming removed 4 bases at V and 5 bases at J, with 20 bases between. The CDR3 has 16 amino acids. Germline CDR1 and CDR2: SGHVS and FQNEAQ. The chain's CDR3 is CASSSMGQGKGETQYF. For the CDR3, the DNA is TGTGCCAGCAGCTCCATGGGGCAGGGGAAAGGCGAGACCCAGTACTTC.

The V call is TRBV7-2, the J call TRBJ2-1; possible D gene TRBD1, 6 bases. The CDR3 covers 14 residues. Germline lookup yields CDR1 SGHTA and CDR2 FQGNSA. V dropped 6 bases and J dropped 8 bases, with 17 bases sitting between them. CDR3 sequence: CASSSTSGGHEQFF. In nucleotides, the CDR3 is TGTGCCAGCAGTTCCACTTCTGGGGGCCATGAGCAGTTCTTC.

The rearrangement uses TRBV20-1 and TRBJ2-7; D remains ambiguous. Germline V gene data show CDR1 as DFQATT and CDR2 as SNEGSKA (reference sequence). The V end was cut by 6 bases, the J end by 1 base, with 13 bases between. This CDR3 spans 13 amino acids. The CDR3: CSADLGGSYEQYF. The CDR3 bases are TGCAGTGCAGACCTTGGCGGATCCTACGAGCAGTACTTC.

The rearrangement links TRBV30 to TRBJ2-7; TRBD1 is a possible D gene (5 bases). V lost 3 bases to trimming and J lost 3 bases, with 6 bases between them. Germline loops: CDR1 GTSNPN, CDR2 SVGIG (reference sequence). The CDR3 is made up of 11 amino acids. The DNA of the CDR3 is TGTGCCTGGAGCCAGGGCTACGAGCAGTACTTC. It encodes CAWSQGYEQYF.

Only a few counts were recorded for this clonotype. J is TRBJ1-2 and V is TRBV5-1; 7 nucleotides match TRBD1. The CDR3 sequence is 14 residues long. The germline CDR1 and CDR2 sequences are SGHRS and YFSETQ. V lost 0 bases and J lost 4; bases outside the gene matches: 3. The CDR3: CASSLADRAYGYTF. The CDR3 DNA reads TGCGCCAGCAGCTTGGCTGACAGGGCCTATGGCTACACCTTC.

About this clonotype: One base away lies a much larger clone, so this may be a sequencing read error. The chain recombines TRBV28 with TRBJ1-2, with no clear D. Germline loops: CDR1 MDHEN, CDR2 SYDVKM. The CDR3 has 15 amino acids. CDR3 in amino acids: CASSSPYMVYYGYAF. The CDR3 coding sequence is TGTGCCAGCAGTTCACCCTACATGGTCTACTATGGCTACGCCTTC.